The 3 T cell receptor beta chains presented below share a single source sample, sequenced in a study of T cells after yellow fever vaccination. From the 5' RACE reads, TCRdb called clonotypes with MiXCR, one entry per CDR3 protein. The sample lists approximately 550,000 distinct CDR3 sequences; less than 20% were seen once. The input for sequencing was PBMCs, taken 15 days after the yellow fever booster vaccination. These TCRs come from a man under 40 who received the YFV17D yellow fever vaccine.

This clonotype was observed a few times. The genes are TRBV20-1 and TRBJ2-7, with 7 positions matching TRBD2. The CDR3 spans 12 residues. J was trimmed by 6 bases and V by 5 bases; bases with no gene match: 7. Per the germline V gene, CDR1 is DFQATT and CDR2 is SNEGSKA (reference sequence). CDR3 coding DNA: TGCAGTGCTTCGGGACCGGGAGGCGAGCAGTACTTC. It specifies CSASGPGGEQYF.

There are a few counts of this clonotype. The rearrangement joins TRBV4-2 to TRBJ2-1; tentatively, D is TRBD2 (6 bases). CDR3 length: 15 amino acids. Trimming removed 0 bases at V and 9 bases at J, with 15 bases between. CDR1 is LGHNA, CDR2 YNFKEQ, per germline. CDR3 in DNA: TGTGCCAGCAGCCAAGATTTCGCTAGCGCAGGTGAGCAGTTCTTC. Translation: CASSQDFASAGEQFF.

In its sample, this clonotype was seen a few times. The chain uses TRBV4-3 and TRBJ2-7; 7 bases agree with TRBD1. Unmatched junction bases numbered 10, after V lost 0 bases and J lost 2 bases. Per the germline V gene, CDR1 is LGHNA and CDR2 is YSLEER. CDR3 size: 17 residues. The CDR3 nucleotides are TGCGCCAGCAGCCAAGATCCGACCGGGACAGCTACCTACGAGCAGTACTTC. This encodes CASSQDPTGTATYEQYF.